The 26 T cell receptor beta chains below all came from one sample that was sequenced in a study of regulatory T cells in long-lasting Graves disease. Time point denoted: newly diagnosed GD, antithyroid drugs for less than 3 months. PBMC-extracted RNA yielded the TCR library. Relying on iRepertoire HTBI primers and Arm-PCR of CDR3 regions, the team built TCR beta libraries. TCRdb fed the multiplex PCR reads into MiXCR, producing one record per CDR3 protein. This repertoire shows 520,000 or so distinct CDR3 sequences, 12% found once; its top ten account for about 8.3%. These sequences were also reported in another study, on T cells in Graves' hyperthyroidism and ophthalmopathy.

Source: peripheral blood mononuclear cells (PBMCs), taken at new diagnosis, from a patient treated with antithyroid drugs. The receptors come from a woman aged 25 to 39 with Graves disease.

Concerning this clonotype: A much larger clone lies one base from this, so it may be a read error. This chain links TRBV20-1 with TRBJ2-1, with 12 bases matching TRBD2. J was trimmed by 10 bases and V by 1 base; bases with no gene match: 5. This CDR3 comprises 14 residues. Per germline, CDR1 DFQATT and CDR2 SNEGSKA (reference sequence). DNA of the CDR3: TGCAGTGCTAGAGGACTAGCGGGGGCCTACGAGCAGTTCTTC. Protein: CSARGLAGAYEQFF.

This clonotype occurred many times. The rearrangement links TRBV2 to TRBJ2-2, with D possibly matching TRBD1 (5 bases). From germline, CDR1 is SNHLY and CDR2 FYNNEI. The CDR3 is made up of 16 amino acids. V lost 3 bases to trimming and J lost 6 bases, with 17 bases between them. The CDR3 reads CASSDRGRRSAGELFF. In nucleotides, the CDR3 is TGTGCCAGCAGTGATAGGGGAAGGCGGTCGGCCGGGGAGCTGTTTTTT.

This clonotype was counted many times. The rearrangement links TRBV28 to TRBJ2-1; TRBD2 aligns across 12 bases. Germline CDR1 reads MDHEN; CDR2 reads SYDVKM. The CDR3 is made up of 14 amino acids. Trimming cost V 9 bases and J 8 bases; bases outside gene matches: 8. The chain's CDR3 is CASQTSGRLHEQFF. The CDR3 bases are TGTGCCAGTCAAACTAGCGGGAGGCTACATGAGCAGTTCTTC.

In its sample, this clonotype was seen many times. CDR3: CASSLNGHNQPQHF. The DNA for the CDR3 is TGTGCCAGCAGTTTAAACGGACACAATCAGCCCCAGCATTTT. The chain has TRBV12-3 or TRBV12-4 and TRBJ1-5; a weak D match, TRBD1 (5 bases). The CDR3 consists of 14 residues. V was clipped by 2 bases and J by 3 bases, with 8 bases between them.

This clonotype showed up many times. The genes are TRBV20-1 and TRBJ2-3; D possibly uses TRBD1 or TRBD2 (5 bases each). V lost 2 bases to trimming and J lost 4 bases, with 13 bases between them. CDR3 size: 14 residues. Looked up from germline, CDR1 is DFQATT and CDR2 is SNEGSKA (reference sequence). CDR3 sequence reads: CSARRDPWADTQYF. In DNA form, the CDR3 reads TGCAGTGCTAGACGGGACCCATGGGCAGATACGCAGTATTTT.

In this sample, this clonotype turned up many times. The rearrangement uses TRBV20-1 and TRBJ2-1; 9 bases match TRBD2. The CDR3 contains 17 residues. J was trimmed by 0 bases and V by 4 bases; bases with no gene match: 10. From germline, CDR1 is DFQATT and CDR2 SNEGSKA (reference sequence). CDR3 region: CSAIGGRGASSYNEQFF. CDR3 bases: TGCAGTGCTATTGGCGGGAGGGGGGCTAGCTCCTACAATGAGCAGTTCTTC.

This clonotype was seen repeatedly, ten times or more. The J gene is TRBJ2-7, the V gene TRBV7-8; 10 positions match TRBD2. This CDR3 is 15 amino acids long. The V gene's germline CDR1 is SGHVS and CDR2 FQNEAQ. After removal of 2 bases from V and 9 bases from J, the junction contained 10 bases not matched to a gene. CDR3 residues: CASSLQWSSGSRQYF. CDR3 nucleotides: TGTGCCAGCAGCTTACAGTGGTCTAGCGGGAGTCGGCAGTACTTC. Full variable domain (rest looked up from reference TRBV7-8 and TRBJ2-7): GAGVSQSPRYKVAKRGQDVALRCDPISGHVSLFWYQQALGQGPEFLTYFQNEAQLDKSGLPSDRFFAERPEGSVSTLKIQRTQQEDSAVYLCASSLQWSSGSRQYFGPGTRLTVT.

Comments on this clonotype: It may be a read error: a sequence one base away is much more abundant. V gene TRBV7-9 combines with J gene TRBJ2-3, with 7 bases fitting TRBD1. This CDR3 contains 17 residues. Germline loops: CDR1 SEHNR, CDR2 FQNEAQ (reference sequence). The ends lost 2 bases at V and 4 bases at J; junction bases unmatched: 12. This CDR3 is CASSLSTDRAPPDTQYF. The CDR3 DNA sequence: TGTGCCAGCAGCTTATCTACTGACAGGGCCCCCCCAGATACGCAGTATTTT.

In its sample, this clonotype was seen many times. CDR3: CASGLAPGQGPDTQYF. The CDR3 DNA reads TGTGCTAGTGGTTTGGCTCCGGGACAGGGTCCAGATACGCAGTATTTT. This chain uses TRBV12-5 with TRBJ2-3, with 9 bases aligning to TRBD1. CDR3 size: 16 residues. CDR1 is LGHNT, CDR2 FRNRAP, per germline. V shed 1 base and J 4 bases; nucleotides not matched to a gene: 6.

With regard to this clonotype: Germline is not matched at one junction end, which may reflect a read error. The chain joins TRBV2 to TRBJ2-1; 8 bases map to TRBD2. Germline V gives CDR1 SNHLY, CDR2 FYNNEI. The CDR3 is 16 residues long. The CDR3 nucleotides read TGTGCCAGCAGTGTTTACGGGACTAGGCCGAGCAATGAGCAGCTCTTC. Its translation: CASSVYGTRPSNEQLF.

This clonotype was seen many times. The CDR3 region is CAWSPGSFSQPQHF. In nucleotides, the CDR3 is TGTGCCTGGAGCCCAGGCTCCTTTTCTCAGCCCCAGCATTTT. The chain joins TRBV30 to TRBJ1-5, with D hard to call. V was pared by 3 bases and J by 6 bases, with 15 bases between. Germline CDR1 and CDR2: GTSNPN and SVGIG (reference sequence). The CDR3 extends over 14 amino acids.

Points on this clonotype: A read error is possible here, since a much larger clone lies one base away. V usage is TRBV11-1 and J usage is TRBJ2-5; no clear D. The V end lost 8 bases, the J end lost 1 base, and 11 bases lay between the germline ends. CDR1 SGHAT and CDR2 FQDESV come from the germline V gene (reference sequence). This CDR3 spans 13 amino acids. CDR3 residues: CASHGPFQETQYF. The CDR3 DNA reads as TGTGCCAGCCACGGACCATTCCAAGAGACCCAGTACTTC.

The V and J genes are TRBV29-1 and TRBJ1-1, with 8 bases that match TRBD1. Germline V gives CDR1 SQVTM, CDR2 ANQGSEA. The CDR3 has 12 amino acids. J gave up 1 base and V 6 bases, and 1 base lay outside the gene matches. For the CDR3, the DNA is TGCAGCGTCGACAGGGGGAACACTGAAGCTTTCTTT. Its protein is CSVDRGNTEAFF.

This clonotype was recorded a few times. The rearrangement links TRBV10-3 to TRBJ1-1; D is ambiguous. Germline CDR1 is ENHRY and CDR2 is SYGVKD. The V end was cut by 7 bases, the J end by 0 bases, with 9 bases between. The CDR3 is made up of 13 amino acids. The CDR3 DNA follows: TGTGCCATCACGGCGAACATGAACACTGAAGCTTTCTTT. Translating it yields CAITANMNTEAFF.

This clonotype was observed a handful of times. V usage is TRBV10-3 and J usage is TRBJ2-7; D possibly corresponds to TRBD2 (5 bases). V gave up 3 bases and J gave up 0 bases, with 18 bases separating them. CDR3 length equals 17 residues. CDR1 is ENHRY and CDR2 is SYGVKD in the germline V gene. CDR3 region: CAISDAGGAESSYEQYF. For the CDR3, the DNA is TGTGCCATCAGTGACGCGGGTGGAGCGGAGAGCTCCTACGAGCAGTACTTC.

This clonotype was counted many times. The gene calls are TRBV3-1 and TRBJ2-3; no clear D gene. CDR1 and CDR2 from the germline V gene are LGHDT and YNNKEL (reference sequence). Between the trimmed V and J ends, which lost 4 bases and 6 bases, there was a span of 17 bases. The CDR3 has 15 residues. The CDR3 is CASSLFGSPRDTQYF. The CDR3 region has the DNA TGTGCCAGCAGCCTTTTCGGGTCCCCGCGCGATACGCAGTATTTT.

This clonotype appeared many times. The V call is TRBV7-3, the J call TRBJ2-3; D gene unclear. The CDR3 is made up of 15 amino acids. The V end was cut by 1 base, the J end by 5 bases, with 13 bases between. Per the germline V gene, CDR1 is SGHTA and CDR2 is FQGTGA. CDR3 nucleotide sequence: TGTGCCAGCAGCTTAATGGGTCTAGAGGAAGATACGCAGTATTTT. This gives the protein CASSLMGLEEDTQYF. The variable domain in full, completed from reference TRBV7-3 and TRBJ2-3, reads GAGVSQTPSNKVTEKGKYVELRCDPISGHTALYWYRQSLGQGPEFLIYFQGTGAADDSGLPNDRFFAVRPEGSVSTLKIQRTERGDSAVYLCASSLMGLEEDTQYFGPGTRLTVL.

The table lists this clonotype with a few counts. The CDR3 protein is CASSMDRDKSSYEQYF. As DNA, the CDR3 is TGTGCCAGCAGTATGGACAGGGACAAATCTTCCTACGAGCAGTACTTC. The rearrangement joins TRBV6-1 to TRBJ2-7, with TRBD1 matching 8 bases. The CDR3 extends over 16 amino acids. J was trimmed by 1 base and V by 5 bases; bases with no gene match: 10. CDR1 is MNHNS, CDR2 SASEGT, per germline.

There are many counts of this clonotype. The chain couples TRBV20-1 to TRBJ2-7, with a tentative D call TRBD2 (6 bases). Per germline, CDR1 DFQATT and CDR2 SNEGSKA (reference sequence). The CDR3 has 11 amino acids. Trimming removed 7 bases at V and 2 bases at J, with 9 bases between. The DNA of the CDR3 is TGCAGTGTGGGGACTCCCTACGAGCAGTACTTC. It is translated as CSVGTPYEQYF.

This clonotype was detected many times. CDR3 in amino acids: CASSVKDTIYF. The CDR3 nucleotides are TGTGCCAGCAGTGTCAAGGACACCATATATTTT. The chain has TRBV2 and TRBJ1-3; the D is unclear. This CDR3 region has 11 residues. V was trimmed by 4 bases and J by 8 bases, leaving 6 bases between them. From germline, CDR1 is SNHLY and CDR2 FYNNEI.

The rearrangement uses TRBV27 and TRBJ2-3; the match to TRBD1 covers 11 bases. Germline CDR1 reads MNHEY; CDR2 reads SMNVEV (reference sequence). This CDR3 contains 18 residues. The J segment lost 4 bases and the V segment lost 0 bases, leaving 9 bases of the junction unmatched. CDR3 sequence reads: CASSLSWDRGGHADTQYF. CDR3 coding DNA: TGTGCCAGCAGTTTATCCTGGGACAGGGGGGGACATGCAGATACGCAGTATTTT.

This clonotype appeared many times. The CDR3 DNA follows: TGTGCCAGCAGCCCCGGGGGGCGGGGTGAAGCTTTCTTT. This translates into CASSPGGRGEAFF. The V and J genes are TRBV11-3 and TRBJ1-1, with a weak D call TRBD1 (6 bases). The ends were cut back, 5 bases at V and 7 bases at J, with 14 bases in the middle. Germline values: CDR1 SGHNT, CDR2 YENEEA. The CDR3 loop spans 13 amino acids.

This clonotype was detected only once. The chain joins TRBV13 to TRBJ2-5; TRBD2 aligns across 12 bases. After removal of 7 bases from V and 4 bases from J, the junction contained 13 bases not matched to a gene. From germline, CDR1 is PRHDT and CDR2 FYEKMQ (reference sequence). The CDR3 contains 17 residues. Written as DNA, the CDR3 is TGTGCCAGCACTTGGAGGGCTCCGGGACTAGCGGGAGAGACCCAGTACTTC. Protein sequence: CASTWRAPGLAGETQYF.

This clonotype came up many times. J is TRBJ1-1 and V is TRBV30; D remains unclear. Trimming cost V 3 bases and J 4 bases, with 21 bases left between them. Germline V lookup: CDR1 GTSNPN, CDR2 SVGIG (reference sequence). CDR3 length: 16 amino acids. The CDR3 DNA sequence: TGTGCCTGGAGCGCGGGCACATGGAAAGTGGTCACTGAAGCTTTCTTT. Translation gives CAWSAGTWKVVTEAFF.

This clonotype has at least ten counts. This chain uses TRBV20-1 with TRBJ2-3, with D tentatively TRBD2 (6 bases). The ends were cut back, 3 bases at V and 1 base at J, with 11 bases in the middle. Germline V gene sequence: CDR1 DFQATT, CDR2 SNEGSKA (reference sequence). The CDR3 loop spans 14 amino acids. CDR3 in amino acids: CSASQRAGTDTQYF. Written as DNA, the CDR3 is TGCAGTGCTAGTCAGCGGGCCGGCACAGATACGCAGTATTTT.

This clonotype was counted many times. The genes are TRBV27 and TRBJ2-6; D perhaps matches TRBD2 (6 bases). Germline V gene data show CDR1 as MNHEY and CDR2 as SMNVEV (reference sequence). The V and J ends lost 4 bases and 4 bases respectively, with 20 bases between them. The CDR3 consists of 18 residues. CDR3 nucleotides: TGTGCCAGCAGTTCACCGGGACTTAGCTTTGGAGGGGCCAACGTCCTGACTTTC. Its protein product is CASSSPGLSFGGANVLTF.